This T cell receptor (beta chain) was documented in a study of regulatory T cells in long-lasting Graves disease. Study-wide context: Newly diagnosed Graves' patients took antithyroid drugs under 3 months. Notes on the study in general: TRBV28, TRBJ1-2 and TRBJ2-5 emerged as the favored segments in persistent disease.

Time point meaning: newly diagnosed GD, antithyroid drugs for less than 3 months. PBMC-extracted RNA yielded the TCR library. This clonotype was recorded a few times. Its target is unknown. The V end lost 6 bases, the J end lost 7 bases, and 21 bases lay between the germline ends. The CDR3 length is 15 residues. HTBI primers from iRepertoire and Arm-PCR of CDR3 regions yielded the TCR beta libraries. Via MiXCR, TCRdb re-called the multiplex PCR reads, giving one row per CDR3 protein. This sample has fewer than 550,000 distinct CDR3 sequences, with about 16% found just once. These records were also assigned to another study, of T cells in Graves' hyperthyroidism and ophthalmopathy. That source notes: Most thyroid-expanded clonotypes above 0.001 were also found in blood. Stable hyperthyroidism and ophthalmopathy were separated using 13 V-J signatures.

The sequence derives from a woman aged 35 to 59 with Graves disease. The V and J genes are TRBV12-3 or TRBV12-4 and TRBJ1-2, with D hard to call. This specimen was peripheral blood mononuclear cells (PBMCs), taken at new diagnosis, from a patient treated with antithyroid drugs. CDR3 region: CASRHSGGLMGGYTF. Here the CDR3 DNA reads TGTGCCAGCAGACACTCCGGAGGGTTGATGGGTGGCTACACCTTC.